This TCR beta chain was sequenced during a study of long-term antiretroviral therapy in people with HIV. Assay version v3.0 of immunoSEQ was used, and it was run at survey level. The repertoire was sequenced with immunoSEQ multiplex PCR; TCRdb's copy has only in-frame clones and lacks some. Seen here are 48,000 or so clones, roughly 80% observed once, and the top ten hold 2.5% to 3%. Every single participant having HIV got treatment inside the United States. This clone appeared a single time. The CDR3 length is 16 residues. Trimming left V 0 bases short and J 4 bases short, with 16 bases between. Germline V gene sequence: CDR1 MGHRA, CDR2 YSYEKL.

The sample was unsorted PBMCs, taken 0.8 years after starting antiretroviral therapy. The chain is built from TRBV4-1 and TRBJ2-7; D possibly corresponds to TRBD2 (5 bases). This clonotype was sampled from a woman younger than 30 with HIV. CDR3 nucleotide sequence: TGCGCCAGCAGCCAAGAGGGCCGGGGAAATTGGTACGAGCAGTACTTC. This encodes CASSQEGRGNWYEQYF.